The 2 T cell receptor beta chains reported below all come from one sample, sequenced in a study of blood T cell repertoires in COVID-19. The assay was immunoSEQ multiplex PCR, and TCRdb's table has in-frame clones only and misses some. The sample records 140,000 to 150,000 clones, around three quarters being singletons. The sequenced sample was peripheral blood. Receptors originate from a man between 50 and 59 years old with active or convalescent COVID-19.

This clone occurred a few times. The chain recombines TRBV6-5 with TRBJ2-2, with unresolved D. Between the trimmed V and J ends, which lost 6 bases and 6 bases, there was a span of 17 bases. Germline V CDR1 and CDR2: MNHEY, SVGAGI. The CDR3 spans 15 residues. This chain's CDR3 is CASSPLSAIPGELFF. The CDR3 DNA follows: TGTGCCAGCAGCCCCCTGAGCGCGATCCCCGGGGAGCTGTTTTTT.

The rearrangement links TRBV9 to TRBJ2-6; 7 positions match TRBD1. The CDR3 has 19 residues. Germline assignment: CDR1 SGDLS and CDR2 YYNGEE. V shed 0 bases and J 0 bases; nucleotides not matched to a gene: 9. The CDR3 DNA follows: TGTGCCAGCAGCGTAGTAGCGCAGACAGGGTACTCTGGGGCCAACGTCCTGACTTTC. This codes for CASSVVAQTGYSGANVLTF.